This T cell receptor beta chain was identified in a study of cytomegalovirus exposure and HLA in healthy donors. Overall study: There were about 85 million unique TCRs (from HLA-typed donors) in an early data release.

PCR primers comprised 60 Vbeta and 13 Jbeta primers. Method: immunoSEQ multiplex PCR; TCRdb's copy keeps in-frame clones and lacks some. This repertoire includes 150,000 to 200,000 clones. Study findings and constraints: Some V segments could not be told apart, so they were left out, TRBV6-2 and TRBV6-3 among them. With later analysis, a missense DCLRE1C variant became linked to TCR beta V- and J-gene trimming.

In the case of this clone: The antigen remains unidentified.

Deletions cut 2 bases from V and 3 bases from J, with 8 bases between. This CDR3 has 15 residues. Germline assignment: CDR1 LGHNA and CDR2 YNFKEQ. Sequences were obtained from PBMCs. The TCR sequence derives from a woman under 30 in good health and CMV-seropositive. This sequence joins TRBV4-2 and TRBJ1-6; no definite D call. CDR3 in amino acids: CASSQSRDYNSPLHF. CDR3 coding DNA: TGTGCCAGCAGCCAAAGCCGGGACTATAATTCACCCCTCCACTTT.